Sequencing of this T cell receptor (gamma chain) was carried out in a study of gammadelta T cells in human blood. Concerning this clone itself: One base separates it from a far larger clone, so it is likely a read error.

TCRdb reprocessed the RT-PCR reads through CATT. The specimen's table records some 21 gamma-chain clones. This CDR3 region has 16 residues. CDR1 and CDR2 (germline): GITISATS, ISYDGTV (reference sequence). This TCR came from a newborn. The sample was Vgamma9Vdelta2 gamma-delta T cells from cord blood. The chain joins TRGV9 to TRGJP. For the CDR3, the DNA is TGTGCCTTGTGGGAGGTGCAAGAGTTGGACAAAAAAATCAAGGTATTT. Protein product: CALWEVQELDKKIKVF.